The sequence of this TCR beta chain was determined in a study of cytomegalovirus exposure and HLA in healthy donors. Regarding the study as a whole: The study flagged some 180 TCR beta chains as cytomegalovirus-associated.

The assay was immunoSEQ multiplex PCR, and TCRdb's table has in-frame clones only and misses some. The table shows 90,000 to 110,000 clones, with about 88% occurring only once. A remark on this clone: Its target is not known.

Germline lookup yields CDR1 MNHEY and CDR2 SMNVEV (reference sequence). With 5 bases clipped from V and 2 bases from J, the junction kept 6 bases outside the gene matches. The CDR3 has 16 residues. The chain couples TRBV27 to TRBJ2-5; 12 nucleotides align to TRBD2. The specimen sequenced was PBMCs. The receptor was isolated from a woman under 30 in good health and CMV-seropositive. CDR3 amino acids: CASSVRLAGAQETQYF. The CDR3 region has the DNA TGTGCCAGCAGTGTAAGACTAGCGGGAGCGCAAGAGACCCAGTACTTC.